The subject of this entry is one TCR beta chain. This clonotype was picked up many times. Its antigen has not been determined. The sample holds no much larger clone one base away, and base qualities are not on file. Libraries were built with 5' RACE. This sample was sequenced with an Illumina MiSeq. Clones were called with MiXCR by TCRdb after fastp trimmed the public reads at Q25, and only in-frame beta chains were retained. Each record represents a unique CDR3 protein, reported with the most common genes and DNA among its rows. The sample table holds tens of thousands of distinct CDR3 sequences, of which 14% to 15% were seen once. The ten biggest clones cover about 16% of the sample. The entry originates in a study of T cells of healthy individuals (dated by TCRdb to 2016 to 2019). From its cysteine to its phenylalanine, the CDR3 spans 16 amino acids. The sequence is cut down to CDR3 DNA, 48 bases in frame from base 1.

The V gene is TRBV21-1 and the J gene is TRBJ1-1. TRBV21-1 is a listed pseudogene. The clonotype comes from a human donor in good health. The CDR3 region reads CASSKKNPLPNTEAFF. The nucleotide sequence reads TGTGCCAGCAGCAAAAAGAATCCATTACCGAACACTGAAGCTTTCTTT.